Listed below are T cell receptor beta chains from one sample, sequenced in a study of T-cell memory formation after mild COVID-19. From the 5' RACE reads, TCRdb called clonotypes with MiXCR, one entry per CDR3 protein. The sample has 580,000 or so distinct CDR3 sequences; roughly a sixth are singletons. Sequenced: PBMCs or a T cell subset sorted from them (not recorded which). The receptors shown here come from an adult woman who had mild COVID-19 (a few samples of this study predate the infection). Cell type and time point are not known. The CDR3 runs from the conserved cysteine through the conserved F or W. The D gene is left open where the match is weak. Rows give clone size only sometimes, using once, few, many, or a class for an expanded clone.

V gene	J gene	clone size	D gene	CDR3 DNA	CDR3 protein
TRBV5-5	TRBJ1-1	-	-	TGTGCCAGCAGCTTGGTGGTTACAGGGAGCACTGAAGCTTTCTTT	CASSLVVTGSTEAFF
TRBV7-2	TRBJ2-7	few	TRBD1	TGTGCCAGCAGCTCCGGGACAGGGGGGTCCGAGCAGTACTTC	CASSSGTGGSEQYF
TRBV5-1	TRBJ2-7	many	TRBD2	TGCGCCAGCAGCACCGGGACTAGCGGGACCAACTCCTACGAGCAGTACTTC	CASSTGTSGTNSYEQYF
TRBV13	TRBJ1-1	many	-	TGTGCCAGCAGCTTAGGCCTGGGGCTCAAGGGGACTGAAGCTTTCTTT	CASSLGLGLKGTEAFF
TRBV30	TRBJ2-2	-	TRBD1	TGTGCCTGGAGTAGGGGGCTTGGGACCGGGGAGCTGTTTTTT	CAWSRGLGTGELFF
TRBV7-2	TRBJ2-1	-	-	TGTGCCAGCAGCTCGGGACCACCCAATGAGCAGTTCTTC	CASSSGPPNEQFF
TRBV11-2	TRBJ2-2	few	-	TGTGCCAGCAGCTTAAGGACAGCCACCGGGGAGCTGTTTTTT	CASSLRTATGELFF
TRBV5-1	TRBJ1-2	-	-	TGCGCCAGCAGCTTGGAACCGCGGCAGTATGGCTACACCTTC	CASSLEPRQYGYTF
TRBV9	TRBJ2-1	few	TRBD2	TGTGCCAGCAGCGTACTAGCGGGAGGGTTCGATGAGCAGTTCTTC	CASSVLAGGFDEQFF
TRBV12-3/TRBV12-4	TRBJ2-3	few	-	TGTGCCAGCACCCAATTATGGGATACGCAGTATTTT	CASTQLWDTQYF
TRBV20-1	TRBJ1-2	-	-	TGCAGTGCTCCATGGAGGGGCCGCCTAGACGGCTACACCTTC	CSAPWRGRLDGYTF
TRBV20-1	TRBJ2-2	few	TRBD1	TGCAGTGCTAGGGGGGACAGCAACACCGGGGAGCTGTTTTTT	CSARGDSNTGELFF
TRBV5-6	TRBJ2-5	-	-	TGTGCCAGCAGCTTGCGTGAAGTCCAAGAGACCCAGTACTTC	CASSLREVQETQYF
TRBV28	TRBJ2-1	-	-	TGTGCCAGCAGAAGTGACTGGACTAATGAGCAGTTCTTC	CASRSDWTNEQFF
TRBV5-1	TRBJ2-7	-	TRBD1	TGCGCCAGCAGCTCGGGACAGGGAATTGGAGGATACGAGCAGTACTTC	CASSSGQGIGGYEQYF
TRBV9	TRBJ1-1	few	TRBD1	TGTGCCAGCAGCGTAGCCGACGACTGGGGACAGGGTATTGACACTGAAGCTTTCTTT	CASSVADDWGQGIDTEAFF
TRBV25-1	TRBJ2-7	many	-	TGTGCCAGCAGTGAATCGTTCTACGAGCAGTACTTC	CASSESFYEQYF
TRBV2	TRBJ2-1	-	-	TGTGCCAGCCTCCTCGTCTCAGGCTACAATGAGCAGTTCTTC	CASLLVSGYNEQFF
TRBV7-3	TRBJ2-2	many	TRBD2	TGTGCCAGCGCTAGCGGGATAGACACCGGGGAGCTGTTTTTT	CASASGIDTGELFF
TRBV20-1	TRBJ2-7	few	TRBD2	TGCAGTGCTAGAGAGGTAGCGGGGGCATACGAGCAGTACTTC	CSAREVAGAYEQYF
TRBV5-1	TRBJ2-1	many	-	TGCGCCAGCAGGCTTACCAATGAGCAGTTCTTC	CASRLTNEQFF
TRBV20-1	TRBJ2-6	-	-	TGCAGTGCTAGAGATAAGAGCTCTGGGGCCAACGTCCTGACTTTC	CSARDKSSGANVLTF
TRBV4-1	TRBJ1-2	few	-	TGCGCCAGCAGCCAAGCGGAAAAAGCTAACTATGGCTACACCTTC	CASSQAEKANYGYTF
TRBV12-3/TRBV12-4	TRBJ1-5	many	-	TGTGCCAGCAGTTTAAGTTGGGGCAGCAATCAGCCCCAGCATTTT	CASSLSWGSNQPQHF
TRBV5-1	TRBJ2-5	few	-	TGCGCCAGCAGCTTGGGACAAACAGTCCAAGAGACCCAGTACTTC	CASSLGQTVQETQYF
TRBV28	TRBJ1-5	-	-	TGTGCCAGCAGGGGATACAGGGAGAGCAATCAGCCCCAGCATTTT	CASRGYRESNQPQHF
TRBV5-1	TRBJ2-7	few	-	TGCGCCAGCAGCTCCCAGGACAGAGCGAAGGGGCAGTACTTC	CASSSQDRAKGQYF
TRBV7-2	TRBJ1-6	-	-	TGTGCCAGCAGCTCTCAGGGGCGGAATTCACCCCTCCACTTT	CASSSQGRNSPLHF
TRBV9	TRBJ2-3	-	TRBD1	TGTGCCAGCAGCGCCAGGACAGGGGGCACAGATACGCAGTATTTT	CASSARTGGTDTQYF
TRBV9	TRBJ2-5	-	TRBD2	TGTGCCAGCAGCGTAGGACCTAGCGGGGGAGAGACCCAGTACTTC	CASSVGPSGGETQYF
TRBV7-2	TRBJ2-5	few	-	TGTGCCAGCAGCTTAGTGTCATCTCGGGGACTTCAAGAGACCCAGTACTTC	CASSLVSSRGLQETQYF
TRBV15	TRBJ2-1	many	-	TGTGCCACCAGCAGAGGGGACCTCCGTCTGGGCTCCTACAATGAGCAGTTCTTC	CATSRGDLRLGSYNEQFF
TRBV9	TRBJ2-1	-	TRBD1	TGTGCCAGCAGCGTATCGACCGATCCCGGGACAGGGGACAATGAGCAGTTCTTC	CASSVSTDPGTGDNEQFF
TRBV30	TRBJ1-4	-	TRBD1	TGTGCCTGGAGTTCACAGGGGAATGAAAAACTGTTTTTT	CAWSSQGNEKLFF
TRBV6-5	TRBJ2-1	-	TRBD1	TGTGCCAGCAGGGACCGGGACAGGATCTCCTACAATGAGCAGTTCTTC	CASRDRDRISYNEQFF
TRBV12-3/TRBV12-4	TRBJ2-3	few	-	TGTGCCAGCAGTTTAGTCGGCGAGGGCACAGATACGCAGTATTTT	CASSLVGEGTDTQYF
TRBV28	TRBJ1-1	few	TRBD1	TGTGCCAGCAGCGATGGACAGGGGAGCACTGAAGCTTTCTTT	CASSDGQGSTEAFF
TRBV7-2	TRBJ2-7	few	-	TGTGCCAGCAGCTTAGCACAGAAAACGCGACTGGGGCAGTACTTC	CASSLAQKTRLGQYF
TRBV7-9	TRBJ1-1	-	TRBD1	TGTGCCAGCAGGGCCGGGACAGGGGGGAGTGAAGCTTTCTTT	CASRAGTGGSEAFF
TRBV6-1	TRBJ2-3	-	TRBD2	TGTGCCAGCAGCCCCCTAGCGGGGTGGGGAGATACGCAGTATTTT	CASSPLAGWGDTQYF
TRBV3-1	TRBJ2-7	few	-	TGTGCCAGCAGCCAAGACCTGGGGACACGGTACTTC	CASSQDLGTRYF
TRBV5-1	TRBJ2-7	few	-	TGCGCCAGCAAGGGCGACAGTCACGAGCAGTACTTC	CASKGDSHEQYF
TRBV3-1	TRBJ1-6	-	-	TGTGCCAGCAGCCGGACAAAGGCATATAATTCACCCCTCCACTTT	CASSRTKAYNSPLHF
TRBV9	TRBJ2-1	-	-	TGTGCCAGCAGCGCCGTGACAGGAACCTACAATGAGCAGTTCTTC	CASSAVTGTYNEQFF
TRBV11-2	TRBJ1-6	many	-	TGTGCCAGCAGCTTAGGTCGCTCTGTACGACGCGGGAGTTCACCCCTCCACTTT	CASSLGRSVRRGSSPLHF
TRBV3-1	TRBJ2-1	few	TRBD1	TGTGCCAGCAGCTCAGAGGGGACAGCCGCCTTCTTC	CASSSEGTAAFF
TRBV10-3	TRBJ2-7	-	TRBD2	TGTGCCATCAGCTCAGCGGGAGCTAGCTCCTACGAGCAGTACTTC	CAISSAGASSYEQYF
TRBV2	TRBJ2-1	-	TRBD2	TGTGCCAGCAGCGTAACCGGGACTAGCCAGTTCTTC	CASSVTGTSQFF
TRBV19	TRBJ2-3	many	TRBD2	TGTGCCAGTCGGACTAGCGGGAGAACAGATACGCAGTATTTT	CASRTSGRTDTQYF
TRBV4-1	TRBJ2-7	-	TRBD1	TGCGCCAGCAGCAACGGACAGGGGGCCTACGAGCAGTACTTC	CASSNGQGAYEQYF
TRBV5-4	TRBJ1-6	-	-	TGTGCCAGCAGTCCAGGCGTGGCTCGGACAGCGAATTCACCCCTCCACTTT	CASSPGVARTANSPLHF
TRBV24-1	TRBJ1-1	few	-	TGTGCCACCAGTGACCCGAACACTGAAGCTTTCTTT	CATSDPNTEAFF
TRBV11-1	TRBJ1-1	-	-	TGTGCCAGCAGCTTAGTTACGGAGAACACTGAAGCTTTCTTT	CASSLVTENTEAFF
TRBV7-8	TRBJ1-1	few	-	TGTGCCAGCAGCTCCTGGGGTAGGGGGAACACTGAAGCTTTCTTT	CASSSWGRGNTEAFF